These T cell receptor beta chains were read from a single sample in a study of shared clonotypes between healthy human individuals. Method: immunoSEQ multiplex PCR; TCRdb's copy keeps in-frame clones and lacks some. The sample holds approximately 600,000 clones, approximately 95% seen once. The sample consisted of naive CD8+ T cells sorted from blood. The receptor set was obtained from a woman aged 30 to 39 in good health. The CDR3 runs from the conserved cysteine through the conserved F or W. The D gene is left open where the match is weak. Clone size appears in some rows only: once, few, many, or a class for an expanded clone.

j_gene: TRBJ2-7
v_gene: TRBV9
abundance: .
d_gene: TRBD1
CDR3nt: TGTGCCAGCAGCCCCACCGGGACAGCGTACGAGCAGTACTTC
CDR3aa: CASSPTGTAYEQYF

j_gene: TRBJ1-2
v_gene: TRBV21-1
abundance: .
d_gene: .
CDR3nt: TGTGCCAGCAGCATATGGAGGAATTGCCTTTCTAACTATGGCTACACCTTC
CDR3aa: CASSIWRNCLSNYGYTF

j_gene: TRBJ1-2
v_gene: TRBV28
abundance: .
d_gene: .
CDR3nt: TGTGCCAGCAGTCGGGACACCTTTTATGGCTACACCTTC
CDR3aa: CASSRDTFYGYTF

j_gene: TRBJ2-7
v_gene: TRBV5-4
abundance: once
d_gene: TRBD2
CDR3nt: TGTGCCAGCAGCCTTACTAGCGTCAGCTCCTACGAGCAGTACTTC
CDR3aa: CASSLTSVSSYEQYF

j_gene: TRBJ2-7
v_gene: TRBV18
abundance: .
d_gene: .
CDR3nt: TGTGCCAGCTCACCAGGACAGACCTCCTACGAGCAGTACTTC
CDR3aa: CASSPGQTSYEQYF

j_gene: TRBJ2-3
v_gene: TRBV4-1
abundance: .
d_gene: TRBD2
CDR3nt: TGCGCCAGCAGCCAGGGACTAGCGGGAGTTGTGACAGATACGCAGTATTTT
CDR3aa: CASSQGLAGVVTDTQYF

j_gene: TRBJ2-7
v_gene: TRBV7-9
abundance: .
d_gene: TRBD2
CDR3nt: TGTGCCAGCAGCTCGACCGGGACTAGCGGGGGCGAGCAGTACTTC
CDR3aa: CASSSTGTSGGEQYF

j_gene: TRBJ2-7
v_gene: TRBV7-9
abundance: .
d_gene: TRBD2
CDR3nt: TGTGCCAGCAGCTTAGATGTCGCTAGCGGGAGTTCGCCTTTCTACGAGCAGTACTTC
CDR3aa: CASSLDVASGSSPFYEQYF

j_gene: TRBJ2-2
v_gene: TRBV11-2
abundance: .
d_gene: .
CDR3nt: TGTGCCAGCAGCTTACTCCCTTTCACCGGGGAGCTGTTTTTT
CDR3aa: CASSLLPFTGELFF

j_gene: TRBJ2-2
v_gene: TRBV7-3
abundance: .
d_gene: TRBD1
CDR3nt: TGTGCCAGCAGCTTGGCAGGGACAGGGGGCGGGGAGCTGTTTTTT
CDR3aa: CASSLAGTGGGELFF

j_gene: TRBJ2-5
v_gene: TRBV27
abundance: once
d_gene: .
CDR3nt: TGTGCCAGCAGAACGGAGAAACCGGGCACCCAGTACTTC
CDR3aa: CASRTEKPGTQYF

j_gene: TRBJ1-1
v_gene: TRBV15
abundance: .
d_gene: TRBD1
CDR3nt: TGTGCCACCAGCAAAAAGACAGGGGCCTATACTGAAGCTTTCTTT
CDR3aa: CATSKKTGAYTEAFF

j_gene: TRBJ1-1
v_gene: TRBV2
abundance: .
d_gene: .
CDR3nt: TGTGCCAGCAGTGAATCGGAGACCGGGACCGTAGAGAACACTGAAGCTTTCTTT
CDR3aa: CASSESETGTVENTEAFF

j_gene: TRBJ2-1
v_gene: TRBV19
abundance: .
d_gene: .
CDR3nt: TGTGCCAGTAGTATATATCCTGAGGTGGATGAGCAGTTCTTC
CDR3aa: CASSIYPEVDEQFF

j_gene: TRBJ1-5
v_gene: TRBV28
abundance: .
d_gene: .
CDR3nt: TGTGCCAGCAGTTTCAGCGGGGTAAATCAGCCCCAGCATTTT
CDR3aa: CASSFSGVNQPQHF

j_gene: TRBJ2-7
v_gene: TRBV27
abundance: .
d_gene: .
CDR3nt: TGTGCCAGCAGTTGGCGGGACGGGTATTACGAGCAGTACTTC
CDR3aa: CASSWRDGYYEQYF